This T cell receptor beta chain was recovered during a study of blood T cell repertoires in COVID-19. Sequenced by immunoSEQ multiplex PCR; TCRdb stores in-frame clones only, minus some. This repertoire shows about 58,000 clones, 75% to 90% found once; its top ten account for around 15%. Trimming took 1 base from V and 5 from J, leaving 5 bases between them. Per germline, CDR1 SGHTA and CDR2 FQGNSA. This CDR3 comprises 12 residues. The TCR sequence derives from a human donor in a cohort sampled during active COVID-19. The chain combines TRBV7-2 with TRBJ1-2; no firm D call. Material: peripheral blood. CDR3 bases: TGTGCCAGCAGCTTAGGGACTTATGGCTACACCTTC. Residues: CASSLGTYGYTF.